The 5 T cell receptor beta chains below were found in one sample sequenced in a study of T cell responses to AZD1222 COVID-19 vaccine. The method was immunoSEQ multiplex PCR; TCRdb's version includes in-frame clones alone and lacks a portion of them. Altogether over 150,000 clones are present, approximately 92% being singletons, with the ten largest covering about 1%. The source was peripheral blood, collected 28 days after the second dose of the MenACWY control vaccine. The receptors originated from an adult who received the MenACWY meningococcal vaccine as a control.

The CDR3 spells CASSLRGDRSEQYF. The CDR3 nucleotides read TGTGCCAGCAGCTTAAGGGGGGACAGGAGCGAGCAGTACTTC. The chain couples TRBV7-2 to TRBJ2-7, with 8 bases that match TRBD1. Germline CDR1 reads SGHTA; CDR2 reads FQGNSA. The CDR3 is made up of 14 amino acids. The trim removed 2 bases at V and 6 bases at J, leaving 6 bases unmatched.

This clone was seen a single time. The chain recombines TRBV19 with TRBJ1-5; D is perhaps TRBD1 (6 bases). Trimming took off 5 bases at V and 1 base at J, with 21 bases between the two ends. The germline V gene encodes CDR1 LNHDA and CDR2 SQIVND (reference sequence). This CDR3 has 18 residues. CDR3 DNA sequence: TGTGCCAGTAGTGGAGGGGGAGGGCCTATGGTCAGCAATCAGCCCCAGCATTTT. Amino acids: CASSGGGGPMVSNQPQHF.

This clone was observed once. This chain uses TRBV19 with TRBJ2-1; D may be TRBD1 (6 bases). There are 15 residues in the CDR3. V lost 4 bases, J lost 0 bases, and 10 bases lay in between. Looked up from germline, CDR1 is LNHDA and CDR2 is SQIVND (reference sequence). In DNA, the CDR3 is TGTGCCAGTAGTAAGGGGGAAAGCTCCTACAATGAGCAGTTCTTC. It specifies CASSKGESSYNEQFF. The full variable domain, with the rest looked up from reference TRBV19 and TRBJ2-1, is DGGITQSPKYLFRKEGQNVTLSCEQNLNHDAMYWYRQDPGQGLRLIYYSQIVNDFQKGDIAEGYSVSREKKESFPLTVTSAQKNPTAFYLCASSKGESSYNEQFFGPGTRLTVL.

The chain uses TRBV27 and TRBJ2-1; D not resolved. The V end lost 3 bases, the J end lost 5 bases, and 11 bases lay between the germline ends. Germline CDR1 and CDR2: MNHEY and SMNVEV (reference sequence). The CDR3 sequence is 14 residues long. The CDR3: CASSFERPHNEQFF. The DNA for the CDR3 is TGTGCCAGCAGTTTCGAGAGGCCCCACAATGAGCAGTTCTTC.

In regard to this clone: This same CDR3 is encoded by further DNA sequences in the sample. V usage is TRBV18 and J usage is TRBJ1-1; 8 nucleotides align to TRBD1. Germline CDR1 is KGHSH and CDR2 is LQKENI. Trimming took 6 bases from V and 3 from J; bases not matched to a gene: 9. The CDR3 runs 15 residues. The CDR3 spells CASSPGQGGYTEAFF. The CDR3 nucleotides read TGTGCCAGCTCCCCCGGACAGGGCGGTTACACTGAAGCTTTCTTT.